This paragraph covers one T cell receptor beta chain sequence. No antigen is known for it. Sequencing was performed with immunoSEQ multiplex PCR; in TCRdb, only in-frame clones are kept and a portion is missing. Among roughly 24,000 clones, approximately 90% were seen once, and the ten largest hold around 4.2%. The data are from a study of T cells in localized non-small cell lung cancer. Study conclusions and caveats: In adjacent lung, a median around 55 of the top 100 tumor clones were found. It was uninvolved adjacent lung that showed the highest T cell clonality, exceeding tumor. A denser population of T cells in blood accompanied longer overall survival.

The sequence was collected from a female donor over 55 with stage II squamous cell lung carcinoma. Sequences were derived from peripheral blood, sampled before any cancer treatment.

The CDR3 DNA reads as TGTGCTAGTGACTCGGACAGGTTGCAGCCCCAGCATTTT. Its translation: CASDSDRLQPQHF. The V call is TRBV12-5, the J call TRBJ1-5; 7 nucleotides line up with TRBD1. V was pared by 7 bases and J by 7 bases, with 7 bases of the junction left unmatched. From germline, CDR1 is LGHNT and CDR2 FRNRAP. The CDR3 is made up of 13 amino acids. The full variable domain, completed using reference TRBV12-5 and TRBJ1-5, is DARVTQTPRHKVTEMGQEVTMRCQPILGHNTVFWYRQTMMQGLELLAYFRNRAPLDDSGMPKDRFSAEMPDATLATLKIQPSEPRDSAVYFCASDSDRLQPQHFGDGTRLSIL.